This is a list of T cell receptor beta chains from one sample in a study of blood T cell repertoires in COVID-19. Using immunoSEQ multiplex PCR, the repertoire was profiled, and TCRdb retains in-frame clones only, with some absent. The sample has approximately 300,000 clones, around 87% seen once; the top ten hold 1%. What was sequenced was peripheral blood. Receptors were obtained from a man aged 50 to 60 with active or convalescent COVID-19. The CDR3 runs from the conserved cysteine through the conserved F or W. A D gene is named only where the DNA matches it firmly. Clone sizes are given selectively: once, few, many, or a class where the clone is expanded.

J: TRBJ1-5; size: NA; D: NA; V: TRBV18; DNA: TGTGCCAGCTCACTCACTTCGGACAGACTAAATCAGCCCCAGCATTTT; CDR3: CASSLTSDRLNQPQHF
J: TRBJ2-7; size: once; D: NA; V: TRBV9; DNA: TGTGCCAGCAGCGTAGAATTAGGGAGCGAGCAGTACTTC; CDR3: CASSVELGSEQYF
J: TRBJ2-1; size: NA; D: NA; V: TRBV11-2; DNA: TGTGCCAGCAGCTTAGGTGGAGCGAGGTACAATGAGCAGTTCTTC; CDR3: CASSLGGARYNEQFF
J: TRBJ1-1; size: NA; D: NA; V: TRBV30; DNA: TGTGCCTGGCACTCTATTAGGACACCCTTCAGTCCCAACACTGAAGCTTTCTTT; CDR3: CAWHSIRTPFSPNTEAFF
J: TRBJ1-4; size: NA; D: NA; V: TRBV28; DNA: TGTGCCAGCAGTAACCCGACAGTTGAAAAACTGTTTTTT; CDR3: CASSNPTVEKLFF
J: TRBJ2-3; size: NA; D: NA; V: TRBV30; DNA: TGTGCCTGGACCTCGAGCACAGATACGCAGTATTTT; CDR3: CAWTSSTDTQYF
J: TRBJ1-1; size: NA; D: NA; V: TRBV18; DNA: TGTGCCAGCTCACCACTGGGCGTAACTGAAGCTTTCTTT; CDR3: CASSPLGVTEAFF
J: TRBJ1-4; size: NA; D: TRBD1; V: TRBV18; DNA: TGTGCCAGCTCACGATCGACAGGGTCTAATGAAAAACTGTTTTTT; CDR3: CASSRSTGSNEKLFF
J: TRBJ2-5; size: few; D: NA; V: TRBV4-3; DNA: TGCGCCAGCAGCCACCGGGACAACCAAGAGACCCAGTACTTC; CDR3: CASSHRDNQETQYF
J: TRBJ1-1; size: NA; D: NA; V: TRBV29-1; DNA: TGCAGCGTTGAAGGGGGAGGGGGAAACACTGAAGCTTTCTTT; CDR3: CSVEGGGGNTEAFF
J: TRBJ1-1; size: NA; D: TRBD1; V: TRBV5-1; DNA: TGCGCCAGCAGCCCGGGACAGGGGGACACTGAAGCTTTCTTT; CDR3: CASSPGQGDTEAFF
J: TRBJ1-2; size: NA; D: NA; V: TRBV7-2; DNA: TGTGCCAGCAGCCACAGCGGTAACTATGGCTACACCTTC; CDR3: CASSHSGNYGYTF
J: TRBJ2-7; size: NA; D: TRBD1; V: TRBV6-6; DNA: TGTGCCAGCAGTTACCCACGGGACAGGGTAACCTACGAGCAGTACTTC; CDR3: CASSYPRDRVTYEQYF
J: TRBJ1-1; size: NA; D: TRBD1; V: TRBV11-3; DNA: TGTGCCAGCAGCTTAGGGAACAGGGGCTCGGCTGAAGCTTTCTTT; CDR3: CASSLGNRGSAEAFF
J: TRBJ1-3; size: NA; D: NA; V: TRBV3-1/TRBV3-2; DNA: TGTGCCAGCAGCCAAGATCGGGGCTCTGGAAACACCATATATTTT; CDR3: CASSQDRGSGNTIYF
J: TRBJ1-3; size: NA; D: TRBD1; V: TRBV5-1; DNA: TGCGCCAGCAGCCATTTAGGGACAGGGTTCTCTGGAAACACCATATATTTT; CDR3: CASSHLGTGFSGNTIYF
J: TRBJ1-3; size: many; D: NA; V: TRBV19; DNA: TGTGCCAGTAGTATCGGTGGTGGCGGAAGCTCTGGAAACACCATATATTTT; CDR3: CASSIGGGGSSGNTIYF
J: TRBJ1-4; size: NA; D: TRBD1; V: TRBV6-2/TRBV6-3; DNA: TGTGCCAGCAGTCCCTGGACAGGGCCGTCAGCAACTAATGAAAAACTGTTTTTT; CDR3: CASSPWTGPSATNEKLFF
J: TRBJ2-1; size: NA; D: TRBD1; V: TRBV11-2; DNA: TGTGCCAGCAGCTTAGTCCGGCGTAGGGGGCTCACCTACAATGAGCAGTTCTTC; CDR3: CASSLVRRRGLTYNEQFF
J: TRBJ2-2; size: NA; D: NA; V: TRBV7-6; DNA: TGTGCCAGCAGCTCGACAGGTTTCACCGGGGAGCTGTTTTTT; CDR3: CASSSTGFTGELFF
J: TRBJ2-3; size: NA; D: TRBD1; V: TRBV7-3; DNA: TGTGCCAGCAGCTTAATGGGACAGGGTTCCACAGATACGCAGTATTTT; CDR3: CASSLMGQGSTDTQYF
J: TRBJ1-1; size: NA; D: NA; V: TRBV12-3/TRBV12-4; DNA: TGTGCCAGCAGCACTCTAGGATACACTGAAGCTTTCTTT; CDR3: CASSTLGYTEAFF
J: TRBJ2-7; size: NA; D: TRBD1; V: TRBV6-5; DNA: TGTGCCAGCAGAAAAGGACAGGGGGCGTCCTACGAGCAGTACTTC; CDR3: CASRKGQGASYEQYF
J: TRBJ2-7; size: NA; D: TRBD2; V: TRBV6-6; DNA: TGTGCCAGCAGCCCGACTAGCGGGAGTACCTACGAGCAGTACTTC; CDR3: CASSPTSGSTYEQYF
J: TRBJ2-1; size: NA; D: TRBD2; V: TRBV2; DNA: TGTGCCAGCAGGGAGCGGGAGGTTAATGAGCAGTTCTTC; CDR3: CASREREVNEQFF
J: TRBJ2-4; size: few; D: TRBD1; V: TRBV7-8; DNA: TGTGCCAGCAGCTTAGCGCCCTGGGACAGGGGGCGAGCAATTCAGTACTTC; CDR3: CASSLAPWDRGRAIQYF
J: TRBJ2-1; size: once; D: TRBD2; V: TRBV28; DNA: TGTGCCAGCAGTAGGACTAGCGGGGGGCAACGGGGGCTAGGGTTCTTC; CDR3: CASSRTSGGQRGLGFF
J: TRBJ2-7; size: NA; D: TRBD1; V: TRBV7-6; DNA: TGTGCCAGCAGCTTAGGGCCGGGACAGGGGATGTACGAGCAGTACTTC; CDR3: CASSLGPGQGMYEQYF
J: TRBJ2-7; size: NA; D: NA; V: TRBV6-2/TRBV6-3; DNA: TGTGCCAGCAGTTACTCTGCTACGAGCTCCTACGAGCAGTACTTC; CDR3: CASSYSATSSYEQYF
J: TRBJ1-5; size: few; D: TRBD1; V: TRBV7-2; DNA: TGTGCCAGCAGCCCCAGGGGGGATCAGCCCCAGCATTTT; CDR3: CASSPRGDQPQHF
J: TRBJ2-7; size: once; D: NA; V: TRBV5-1; DNA: TGCGCCAGCAGCTTGGCCACATGGCCCTACGAGCAGTACTTC; CDR3: CASSLATWPYEQYF
J: TRBJ2-1; size: NA; D: TRBD2; V: TRBV2; DNA: TGTGCCAGCAGCCCCGGGACTAGCGGACACCAGTTCTTC; CDR3: CASSPGTSGHQFF
J: TRBJ1-5; size: NA; D: NA; V: TRBV15; DNA: TGTGCCACCAGCAGAGATGCGGCAGTTAACAATCAGCCCCAGCATTTT; CDR3: CATSRDAAVNNQPQHF
J: TRBJ1-6; size: NA; D: TRBD1; V: TRBV9; DNA: TGTGCCAGCAGCCCAGCGACAGGGGCAAGAGGATCACCCCTCCACTTT; CDR3: CASSPATGARGSPLHF
J: TRBJ1-1; size: NA; D: NA; V: TRBV7-9; DNA: TGTGCCAGCAGCTTCTTCCAGGGGACTGAAGCTTTCTTT; CDR3: CASSFFQGTEAFF
J: TRBJ2-7; size: once; D: TRBD1; V: TRBV4-3; DNA: TGCGCCAGCAGCCAAGGGACAGGAGACTTTTCCTACGAGCAGTACTTC; CDR3: CASSQGTGDFSYEQYF
J: TRBJ2-3; size: NA; D: NA; V: TRBV18; DNA: TGTGCCAGCTCACCACCTAGCGGCAGAGATACGCAGTATTTT; CDR3: CASSPPSGRDTQYF
J: TRBJ1-6; size: NA; D: TRBD1; V: TRBV5-1; DNA: TGCGCCAGCAGCCCCAGGGACAGGGACCCGTCGTCACCCCTCCACTTT; CDR3: CASSPRDRDPSSPLHF
J: TRBJ2-2; size: NA; D: NA; V: TRBV19; DNA: TGTGCCAGTAGTATCCTAGGGGCGTTAACGAACACCGGGGAGCTGTTTTTT; CDR3: CASSILGALTNTGELFF
J: TRBJ1-2; size: NA; D: TRBD1; V: TRBV6-6; DNA: TGTGCCAGCAGACCCTTCGGGACAGCCTATGGCTACACCTTC; CDR3: CASRPFGTAYGYTF
J: TRBJ1-4; size: NA; D: NA; V: TRBV7-6; DNA: TGTGCCAGCAGCTTACTTGAGGGTACAGGGTGGGAAAAACTGTTTTTT; CDR3: CASSLLEGTGWEKLFF
J: TRBJ1-6; size: NA; D: TRBD1; V: TRBV28; DNA: TGTGCCAGCAGCCAGGGACAGGGAGTATCCTATAATTCACCCCTCCACTTT; CDR3: CASSQGQGVSYNSPLHF
J: TRBJ1-1; size: NA; D: TRBD1; V: TRBV4-2; DNA: TGTGCCAGCAGCCGCGGGACAGGGGGCTCCACTGAAGCTTTCTTT; CDR3: CASSRGTGGSTEAFF
J: TRBJ2-1; size: NA; D: NA; V: TRBV3-1/TRBV3-2; DNA: TGTGCCAGCAGCCAAGAGAGCTCGGTATACAATGAGCAGTTCTTC; CDR3: CASSQESSVYNEQFF
J: TRBJ1-1; size: NA; D: TRBD1; V: TRBV11-2; DNA: TGTGCCAGCAGGAAACAGGGGATCACTGAAGCTTTCTTT; CDR3: CASRKQGITEAFF
J: TRBJ2-4; size: NA; D: TRBD2; V: TRBV18; DNA: TGTGCCAGCTCACCACCGCCGGGAGGCAACATTCAGTACTTC; CDR3: CASSPPPGGNIQYF
J: TRBJ1-1; size: NA; D: NA; V: TRBV5-6; DNA: TGTGCCAGCAGCTTGCGTTCGAACACTGAAGCTTTCTTT; CDR3: CASSLRSNTEAFF
J: TRBJ1-4; size: once; D: NA; V: TRBV7-9; DNA: TGTGCCAGCAGCGCCCCCGGCGGACTTAATGAAAAACTGTTTTTT; CDR3: CASSAPGGLNEKLFF
J: TRBJ2-7; size: few; D: NA; V: TRBV7-9; DNA: TGTGCCAGCAGCTTACCCCAGTTCAGGGGCGCGGGCGAGCAGTACTTC; CDR3: CASSLPQFRGAGEQYF
J: TRBJ2-3; size: NA; D: NA; V: TRBV7-2; DNA: TGTGCCAGCAGCTTTAGCGGTACCACAGATACGCAGTATTTT; CDR3: CASSFSGTTDTQYF
J: TRBJ2-2; size: NA; D: NA; V: TRBV5-4; DNA: TGTGCCAGCAGCTTGGTAGCTACTGGGGAGCTGTTTTTT; CDR3: CASSLVATGELFF
J: TRBJ1-5; size: NA; D: TRBD1; V: TRBV6-2/TRBV6-3; DNA: TGTGCCAGCAGTTACGACGGGACAGGGGGCAATCGGGGCAATCAGCCCCAGCATTTT; CDR3: CASSYDGTGGNRGNQPQHF
J: TRBJ2-5; size: NA; D: NA; V: TRBV28; DNA: TGTGCCAGCAGTCCCTCCGGGACTTTCCAAGAGACCCAGTACTTC; CDR3: CASSPSGTFQETQYF
J: TRBJ1-3; size: NA; D: NA; V: TRBV7-9; DNA: TGTGCCAGCAGCTTAGCGGAGGCGGGAAACACCATATATTTT; CDR3: CASSLAEAGNTIYF